Each of the 5 T cell receptor beta chains below was sequenced from the same sample in a study of T-cell reconstitution after alpha-beta-depleted transplantation in children. Unique molecular identifiers tagged the TCRbeta library. MiXCR, applied by TCRdb to the PCR reads, yields one record per CDR3 protein. The data hold over 200,000 distinct CDR3 sequences, with about a tenth observed a single time. The sample here was PBMCs, taken before TCRalphabeta/CD19-depleted stem cell transplant. These receptors originate from a child in the first two years of life with acute myeloid leukemia, due to receive a stem cell transplant.

This clonotype was recorded at least ten times. This sequence joins TRBV18 and TRBJ2-2; possible D gene TRBD2, 5 bases. The CDR3 has 17 residues. Deletions cut 3 bases from V and 1 base from J, with 15 bases between. CDR1 and CDR2 (germline): KGHSH, LQKENI. CDR3 loop: CASSPEYDEGNTGELFF. The CDR3 nucleotides read TGTGCCAGCTCACCCGAATACGACGAGGGGAACACCGGGGAGCTGTTTTTT.

This clonotype was seen more than once but under ten times. The CDR3 DNA sequence: TGCGCCAGCAGTGAGACCGGCGGGTACATTCAGTACTTC. Translation: CASSETGGYIQYF. The chain links TRBV10-1 to TRBJ2-4, with D possibly TRBD2 on 5 matching bases. The length of the CDR3 is 13 residues. V lost 2 bases to trimming and J lost 8 bases, with 10 bases between them. Germline values: CDR1 WNHNN, CDR2 SYGVQD (reference sequence).

This clonotype occurred many times. This chain joins TRBV14 and TRBJ2-7; D ambiguous. V gave up 1 base and J gave up 3 bases, with 7 bases separating them. Germline V CDR1 and CDR2: SGHDN, FVKESK. CDR3 length equals 13 residues. The CDR3 coding sequence is TGTGCCAGCAGCCAAGGTAACTTCTACGAGCAGTACTTC. Its translation is CASSQGNFYEQYF.

This clonotype was picked up many times. V and J are TRBV12-3 or TRBV12-4 and TRBJ2-7; no reliable D call. CDR3 length equals 12 residues. V lost 7 bases, J lost 4 bases, and 11 bases lay in between. The CDR3: CASTLKGYEQYF. The CDR3 DNA follows: TGTGCCAGCACCCTGAAGGGTTACGAGCAGTACTTC.

This clonotype occurred a few times. CDR3 region: CASTEGAIGIAKNIQYF. In nucleotides, the CDR3 is TGCGCCAGCACCGAAGGTGCTATTGGGATAGCCAAAAACATTCAGTACTTC. The chain joins TRBV10-2 to TRBJ2-4; D is unresolved. Germline CDR1 and CDR2: WSHSY and SAAADI. Trimming removed 7 bases at V and 0 bases at J, with 19 bases between. The CDR3 runs to 17 residues.